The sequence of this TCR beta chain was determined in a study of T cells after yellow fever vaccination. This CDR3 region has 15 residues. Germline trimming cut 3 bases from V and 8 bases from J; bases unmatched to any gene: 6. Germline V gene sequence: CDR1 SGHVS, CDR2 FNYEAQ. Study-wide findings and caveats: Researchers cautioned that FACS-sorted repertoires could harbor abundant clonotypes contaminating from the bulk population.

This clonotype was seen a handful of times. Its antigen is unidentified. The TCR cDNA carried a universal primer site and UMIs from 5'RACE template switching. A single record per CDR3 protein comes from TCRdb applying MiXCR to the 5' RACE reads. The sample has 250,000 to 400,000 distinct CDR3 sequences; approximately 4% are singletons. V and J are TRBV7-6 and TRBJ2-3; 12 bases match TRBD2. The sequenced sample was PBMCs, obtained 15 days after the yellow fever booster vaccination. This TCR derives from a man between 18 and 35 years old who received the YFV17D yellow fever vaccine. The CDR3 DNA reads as TGTGCCAGCAGCTTGCCTAGCGGGGGGGCTAGTACGCAGTATTTT. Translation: CASSLPSGGASTQYF.